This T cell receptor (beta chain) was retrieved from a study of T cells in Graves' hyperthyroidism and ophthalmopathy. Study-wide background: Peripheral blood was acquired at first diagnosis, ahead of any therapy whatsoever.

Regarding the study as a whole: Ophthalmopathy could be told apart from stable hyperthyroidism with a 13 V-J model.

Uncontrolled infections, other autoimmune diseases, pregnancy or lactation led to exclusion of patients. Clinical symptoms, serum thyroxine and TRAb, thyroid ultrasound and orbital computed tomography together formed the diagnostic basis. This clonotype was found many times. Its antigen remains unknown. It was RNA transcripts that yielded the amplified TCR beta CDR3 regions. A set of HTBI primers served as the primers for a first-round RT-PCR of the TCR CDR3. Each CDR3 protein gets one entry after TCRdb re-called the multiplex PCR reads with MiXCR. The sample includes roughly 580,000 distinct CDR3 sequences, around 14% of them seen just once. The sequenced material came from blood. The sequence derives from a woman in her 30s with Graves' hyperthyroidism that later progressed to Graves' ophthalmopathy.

The CDR3, as DNA: TGTGCCAGCAGTGCCGGGACTACCTACGAGCAGTACTTC. This encodes CASSAGTTYEQYF. V gene TRBV18 combines with J gene TRBJ2-7, with 7 bases matching TRBD2. The V segment lost 8 bases and the J segment 2 bases; nucleotides outside the gene matches: 6. Germline V lookup: CDR1 KGHSH, CDR2 LQKENI. This CDR3 contains 13 residues.